A single T cell receptor beta chain is shown here with its context. Some clones are missing from TCRdb's copy, which holds only in-frame ones; the method was immunoSEQ multiplex PCR. The sample holds some 73,000 clones, 94% seen once. The data are from a study of control samples from healthy donors and cancer patients. Per germline, CDR1 SGHTA and CDR2 FQGTGA. The CDR3 covers 22 residues. V was pared by 5 bases and J by 0 bases, with 27 bases of the junction left unmatched. The TCR originated in a woman aged 40 to 49 in good health. Specimen: blood. The chain employs TRBV7-3 and TRBJ1-2; 7 nucleotides align to TRBD1. Here the CDR3 DNA reads TGTGCCAGCAGCCCTCCCTGGACAGGAGGGGGGGATTTCCCCGGAGCTAACTATGGCTACACCTTC. Translation gives CASSPPWTGGGDFPGANYGYTF.